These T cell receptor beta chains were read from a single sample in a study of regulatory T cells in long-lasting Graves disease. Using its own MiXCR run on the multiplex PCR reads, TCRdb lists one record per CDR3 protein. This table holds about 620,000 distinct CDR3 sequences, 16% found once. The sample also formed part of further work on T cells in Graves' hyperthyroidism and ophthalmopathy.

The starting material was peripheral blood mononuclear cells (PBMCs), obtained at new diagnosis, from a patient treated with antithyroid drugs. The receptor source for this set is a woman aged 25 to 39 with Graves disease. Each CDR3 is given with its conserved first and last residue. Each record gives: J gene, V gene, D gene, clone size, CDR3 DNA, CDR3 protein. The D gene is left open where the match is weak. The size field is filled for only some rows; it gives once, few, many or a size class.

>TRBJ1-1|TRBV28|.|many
TGTGCCAGCATCGGGGAAATCGCTGAAGCTTTCTTT
CASIGEIAEAFF
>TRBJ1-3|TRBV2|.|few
TGTGCCAGCCACTTGGGGGGCGGGTCTGGAAACACCATATATTTT
CASHLGGGSGNTIYF
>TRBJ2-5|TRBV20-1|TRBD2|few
TGCAGTGCTAGAGGGACTAGCGGGATGAAAGAGACCCAGTACTTC
CSARGTSGMKETQYF
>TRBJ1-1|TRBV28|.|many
TGTGCCAGCAGTCCCCCCGGCGGATGGACTGAAGCTTTCTTT
CASSPPGGWTEAFF
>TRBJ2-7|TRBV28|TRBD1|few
TGTGCCAGCAGGTCCAGGGGGCGGGTTACATACGAGCAGTACTTC
CASRSRGRVTYEQYF
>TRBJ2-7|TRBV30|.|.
TGTGCCTGGGTTCGGCCCACCAACAGGTCCTCCTACGAGCAGTACTTC
CAWVRPTNRSSYEQYF
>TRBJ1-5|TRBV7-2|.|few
TGTGCCAGCAGCCGCTTGTATAGCAATCAGCCCCAGCATTTT
CASSRLYSNQPQHF
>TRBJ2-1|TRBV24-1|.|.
TGTGCCACCAGTGATTCGGGGGCCCTCGTCGGTGAGCAGTTCTTC
CATSDSGALVGEQFF
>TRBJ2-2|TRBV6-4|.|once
TGTGCCAGCAGTGACTCGACTAACACCGGGGAGCTGTTTTTT
CASSDSTNTGELFF
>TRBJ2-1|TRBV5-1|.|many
TGCGCCAGCAGCTTGGGTCCCCTCCTCTCCTACAATGAGCAGTTCTTC
CASSLGPLLSYNEQFF
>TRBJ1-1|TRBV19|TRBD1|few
TGTGCCAGCCGGAACAGGGGGCAACGCACTGAAGCTTTCTTT
CASRNRGQRTEAFF
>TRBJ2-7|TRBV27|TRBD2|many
TGTGCCAGCAGGAATAGCGGGAGTACTTACTACGAGCAGTACTTC
CASRNSGSTYYEQYF
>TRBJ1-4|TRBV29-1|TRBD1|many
TGCAGCGTTGTAGAGGGGGCGACTAATGAAAAACTGTTTTTT
CSVVEGATNEKLFF
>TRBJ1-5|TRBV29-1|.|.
.
CSVEEDNSYEQYFGPGQPQHF
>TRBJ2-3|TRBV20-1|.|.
TGCAGTGCTAGTTGGGGTGGGAACACAGATACGCAGTATTTT
CSASWGGNTDTQYF
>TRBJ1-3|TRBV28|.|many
TGTGCCAGCAGTCCCGCCGGGGGTACTGGAAACACCATATATTTT
CASSPAGGTGNTIYF
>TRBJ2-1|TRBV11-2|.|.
TGTGCCAGCAGTTTATACAGGCGAAGCTCCTACAATGAGCAGTTCTTC
CASSLYRRSSYNEQFF
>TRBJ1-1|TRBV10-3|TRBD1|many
TGTGCCATCAGAGACAGGGGACAGTCCACTGAAGCTTTCTTT
CAIRDRGQSTEAFF
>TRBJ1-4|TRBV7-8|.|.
TGTGCCAGCAGCTTAAGGCCCCCCAGGGGAACTAATGAAAAACTGTTTTTT
CASSLRPPRGTNEKLFF
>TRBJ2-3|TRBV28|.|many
TGTGCCAGCAGTTTGCAGGGCCCAGATACGCAGTATTTT
CASSLQGPDTQYF
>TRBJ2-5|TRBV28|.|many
TGTGCCAGCATTGGGGACCGGTGGGAGACCCAGTACTTC
CASIGDRWETQYF
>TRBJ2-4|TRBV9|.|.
TGTGCCAGCAGTCAGAATGCAAAAAACATTCAGTACTTC
CASSQNAKNIQYF
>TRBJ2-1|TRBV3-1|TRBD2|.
TGTGCCAGCGGTTACTGGACTAGCGGGAGAATAAATGAGCAGTTCTTC
CASGYWTSGRINEQFF
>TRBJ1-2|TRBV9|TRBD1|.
TGTGCCAGCAGCTCCGGGACAGGGGGAACCCTCTATGGCTACACCTTC
CASSSGTGGTLYGYTF
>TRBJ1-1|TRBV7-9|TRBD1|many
TGTGCCAGCAGCTCAAACAGGGGACTCCAGACTGAAGCTTTCTTT
CASSSNRGLQTEAFF
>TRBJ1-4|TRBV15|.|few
TGTGCCACCAGCAGAAAGGACAGACCTAATGAAAAACTGTTTTTT
CATSRKDRPNEKLFF
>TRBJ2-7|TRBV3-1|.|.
TGTGCCAGCAGCCCCCACGGGACACCCGCGCTGGGGACCTCCTACGAGCAGTACTTC
CASSPHGTPALGTSYEQYF
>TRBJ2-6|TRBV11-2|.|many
TGTGCCAGCAGCTTAGCATCTGGGGCCAACGTCCTGACTTTC
CASSLASGANVLTF
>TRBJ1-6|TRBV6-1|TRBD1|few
TGTGCCAGCAACCGGGACAGTAGTTCACCCCTCCACTTT
CASNRDSSSPLHF
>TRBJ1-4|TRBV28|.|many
TGTGCCAGCAGTCCCCTCCCCGGGGGCACTAATGAAAAACTGTTTTTT
CASSPLPGGTNEKLFF
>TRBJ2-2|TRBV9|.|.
TGTGCCAGCAGCGTAAGCACCACCGGGGAGCTGTTTTTT
CASSVSTTGELFF
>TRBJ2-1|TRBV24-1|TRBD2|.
TGTGCCACCAGTGAGCAGTCTGAACTAGCGGGCTACAATGAGCAGTTCTTC
CATSEQSELAGYNEQFF
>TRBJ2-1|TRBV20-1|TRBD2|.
TGCAGTGCTAGGGGCCTAGCGGGGGTCAACAATGAGCAGTTCTTC
CSARGLAGVNNEQFF
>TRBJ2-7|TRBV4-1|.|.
TGCGCCAGCAGCCAAGCAGGGGTCGGGTACGAGCAGTACTTC
CASSQAGVGYEQYF
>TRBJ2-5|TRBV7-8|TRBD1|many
TGTGCCAGCAGCGGGCAGGGGGCCGGGGAGACCCAGTACTTC
CASSGQGAGETQYF
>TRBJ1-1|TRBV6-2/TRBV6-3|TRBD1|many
TGTGCCAGCAGTTACTCTCCGAAGGGACAGGGTGCTGAAGCTTTCTTT
CASSYSPKGQGAEAFF
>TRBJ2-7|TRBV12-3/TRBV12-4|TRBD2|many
TGTGCCAGCAGTTTACTAGCGGGCGAGCAGTACTTC
CASSLLAGEQYF
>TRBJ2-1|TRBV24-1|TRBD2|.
TGTGCCACCGGAGGACTAGTCGGCAATGAGCAGTTCTTC
CATGGLVGNEQFF
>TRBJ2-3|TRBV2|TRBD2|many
TGTGCCAGCATGTTCGAGCGGGAGAGATCACAGTATTTT
CASMFERERSQYF
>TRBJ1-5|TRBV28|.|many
TGTGCCAGCAGTTCCCGATCGACCTCAGGGGCCAATCAGCCCCAGCATTTT
CASSSRSTSGANQPQHF
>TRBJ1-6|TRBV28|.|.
TGTGCCAGCAGTTTAGGGGTCAGGGGTAATTCACCCCTCCACTTT
CASSLGVRGNSPLHF
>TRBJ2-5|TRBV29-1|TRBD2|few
TGCAGCGTACGACTAGCGGGAGGGGGAGAGACCCAGTACTTC
CSVRLAGGGETQYF
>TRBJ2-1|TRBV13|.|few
TGTGCCAGCAGCTTAGAAACAGGGCCCTACAATGAGCAGTTCTTC
CASSLETGPYNEQFF
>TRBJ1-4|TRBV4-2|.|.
TGTGCCAGCAGCCAAGTGGGGGAACGGCGGGAAAAACTGTTTTTT
CASSQVGERREKLFF
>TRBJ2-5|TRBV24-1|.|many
TGTGCCACCAGTGATTTGGCGACAGCCCAAGAGACCCAGTACTTC
CATSDLATAQETQYF
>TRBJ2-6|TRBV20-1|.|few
TGCAGTGCATCTGGGGCCAACGTCCTGACTTTC
CSASGANVLTF
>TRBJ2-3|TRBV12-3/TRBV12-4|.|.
TGTGCCAGCAGTTTAGTGGTGGGCGGCACAGATACGCAGTATTTT
CASSLVVGGTDTQYF
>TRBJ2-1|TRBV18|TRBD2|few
TGTGCCAGCTCACCACGTAATAGCGGGATGGTCCAGTTCTTC
CASSPRNSGMVQFF
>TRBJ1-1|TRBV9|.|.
TGTGCCAGCAGCGTAGATGTTAAGGCAGCCGGTTGGACTGAAGCTTTCTTT
CASSVDVKAAGWTEAFF
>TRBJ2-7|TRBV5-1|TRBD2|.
TGCGCCAGCAGCTTGGCTGGCGGGAGAGTCTACGAGCAGTACTTC
CASSLAGGRVYEQYF
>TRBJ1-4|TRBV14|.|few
TGTGCCAGCAGCCAAGAGGAAAAACTGTTTTTT
CASSQEEKLFF
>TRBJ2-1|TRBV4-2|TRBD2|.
TGTGCCAGCAGCCAAGAGGATTTAGCGCGGGGGGGCAATGAGCAGTTCTTC
CASSQEDLARGGNEQFF
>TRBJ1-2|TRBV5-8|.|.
TGTGCCAGCAGCTTGGAGGTATGGGAATCCTATGGCTACACCTTC
CASSLEVWESYGYTF
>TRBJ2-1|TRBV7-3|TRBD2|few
TGTGCCAGCAGCTTAATGGGGAGCGGGAGGGCTTCGGATGAGCAGTTCTTC
CASSLMGSGRASDEQFF
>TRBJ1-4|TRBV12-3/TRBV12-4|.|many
TGTGCCAGCAGTTATTCCACTAATGAAAAACTGTTTTTT
CASSYSTNEKLFF
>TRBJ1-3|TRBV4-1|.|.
TGCGCCAGCAGCCAAGATCTCGTCCCCGGGTCTGGAAACACCATATATTTT
CASSQDLVPGSGNTIYF
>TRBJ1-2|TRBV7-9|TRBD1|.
TGTGCCAGCAGCCGACAGGGTTCAGGCGGCTACACCTTC
CASSRQGSGGYTF
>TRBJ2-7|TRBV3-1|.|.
TGTGCCAGCAGCCGTTCCTCGACGGGAAACTACGAGCAGTACTTC
CASSRSSTGNYEQYF
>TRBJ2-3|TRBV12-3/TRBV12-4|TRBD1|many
TGTGCCAGCAGTCCCTCGGGACAGGGGGCGGCAGATACGCAGTATTTT
CASSPSGQGAADTQYF